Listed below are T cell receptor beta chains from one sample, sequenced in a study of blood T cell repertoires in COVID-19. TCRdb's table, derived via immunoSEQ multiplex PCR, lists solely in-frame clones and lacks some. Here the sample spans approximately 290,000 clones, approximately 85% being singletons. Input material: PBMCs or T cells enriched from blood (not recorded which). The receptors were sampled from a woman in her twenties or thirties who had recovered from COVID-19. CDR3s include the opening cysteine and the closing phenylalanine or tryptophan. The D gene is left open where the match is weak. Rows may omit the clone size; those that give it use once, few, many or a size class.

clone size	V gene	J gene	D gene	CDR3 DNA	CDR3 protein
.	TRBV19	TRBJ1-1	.	TGTGCCAGTAGCAGGAGGGCACATCAGGATGAAGCTTTCTTT	CASSRRAHQDEAFF
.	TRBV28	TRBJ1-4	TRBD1	TGTGCCAGCAGTTTTCCGACAGGGCTTAATGAAAAACTGTTTTTT	CASSFPTGLNEKLFF
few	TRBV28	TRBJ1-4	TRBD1	TGTGCCAGCAGTTTTCGACAGGGTAGTGAAAAACTGTTTTTT	CASSFRQGSEKLFF
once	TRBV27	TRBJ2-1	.	TGTGCCAGCAGTTCCAGGGTTGCCTCATCCTACAATGAGCAGTTCTTC	CASSSRVASSYNEQFF
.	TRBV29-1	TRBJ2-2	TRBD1	TGCAGCGCCGACAGGGGAAGCACCGGGGAGCTGTTTTTT	CSADRGSTGELFF
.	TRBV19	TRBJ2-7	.	TGTGCCAGTAGCCATCTAACACAGGGCGGCGAGCAGTACTTC	CASSHLTQGGEQYF
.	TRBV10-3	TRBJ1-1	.	TGTGCCATCAGTGTCGGGGTCCCGGGAAGCACTGAAGCTTTCTTT	CAISVGVPGSTEAFF
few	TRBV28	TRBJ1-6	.	TGTGCCAGCAGTTTAATCAGGGATGCCTCCTATAATTCACCCCTCCACTTT	CASSLIRDASYNSPLHF
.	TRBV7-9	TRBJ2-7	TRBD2	TGTGCCAGCAGCTGGCCCGGGACTAGCGGGGTTAACTCCTACGAGCAGTACTTC	CASSWPGTSGVNSYEQYF
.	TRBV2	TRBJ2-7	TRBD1	TGTGCCAGCAGCCCGACAGGGATTTTATCCGAGCAGTACTTC	CASSPTGILSEQYF
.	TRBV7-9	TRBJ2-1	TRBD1	TGTGCCAGCAGCACCGGGACAGGCGGGCAGTTCTTC	CASSTGTGGQFF
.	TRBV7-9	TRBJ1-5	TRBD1	TGTGCCAGCAGCAAAGGACAGGGGGTAAGCAATCAGCCCCAGCATTTT	CASSKGQGVSNQPQHF
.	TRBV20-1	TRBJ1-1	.	TGCAGTGCTTCCCGCGGAGGGTCAATCTTT	CSASRGGSIF
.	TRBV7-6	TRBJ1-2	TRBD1	TGTGCCAGCAGCTTAGAGGGACAGGGGGCTAATGGCTACACCTTC	CASSLEGQGANGYTF
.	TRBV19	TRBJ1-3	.	TGTGCCAGCAGTCAGGTGGGGAGCGGAAACACCATATATTTT	CASSQVGSGNTIYF
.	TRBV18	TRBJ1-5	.	TGTGCCAGCTCAGCGGGCCCGGGGTGGCCCCAGCATTTT	CASSAGPGWPQHF
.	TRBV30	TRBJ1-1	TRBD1	TGTGCCTGGAGTACCCTAAACAGGGGACCTAAAAACACTGAAGCTTTCTTT	CAWSTLNRGPKNTEAFF
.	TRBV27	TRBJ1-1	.	TGTGCCAGCACCCACGGGACTGAAGCTTTCTTT	CASTHGTEAFF
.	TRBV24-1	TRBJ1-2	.	TGTGCCACCTCTGACAGTGGCTATGGCTACACCTTC	CATSDSGYGYTF
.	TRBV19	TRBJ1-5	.	TGTGCCAGTAGTATTCGACAGGAGAGAAATCAGCCCCAGCATTTT	CASSIRQERNQPQHF
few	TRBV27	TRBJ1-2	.	TGTGCCAGCAGTTCACAGACTACTAACTATGGCTACACCTTC	CASSSQTTNYGYTF
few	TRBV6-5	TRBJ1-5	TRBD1	TGTGCCAGCAGTCCAAACAGGGGTAATCAGCCCCAGCATTTT	CASSPNRGNQPQHF
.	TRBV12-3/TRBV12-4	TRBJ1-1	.	TGTGCCAGCAGTTTTACCGGGACAGAAGCTTTCTTT	CASSFTGTEAFF
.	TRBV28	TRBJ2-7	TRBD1	TGTGCCAGCAGTTTGCAAGTAGGACAGGGGAGGATGTACTTC	CASSLQVGQGRMYF
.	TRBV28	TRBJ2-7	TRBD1	TGTGCCAGCAGTCCAGGACAGGTCCCCAACGAGCAGTACTTC	CASSPGQVPNEQYF
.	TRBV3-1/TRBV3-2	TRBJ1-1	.	TGTGCCAGCAGCACGTCGCAGGTCACTGAAGCTTTCTTT	CASSTSQVTEAFF
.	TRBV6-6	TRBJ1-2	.	TGTGCCAGCAGTTACTTGACAACCAACTATGGCTACACCTTC	CASSYLTTNYGYTF
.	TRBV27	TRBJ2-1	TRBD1	TGTGCCAGCAGTACCCGACAGGGCACCTACAATGAGCAGTTCTTC	CASSTRQGTYNEQFF
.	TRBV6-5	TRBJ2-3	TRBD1	TGTGCCAGCAGTTACCCCGGGACAGGGTCGCAGTATTTT	CASSYPGTGSQYF
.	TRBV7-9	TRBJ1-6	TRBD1	TGTGCCAGCAGCTTGGGGACAGATGCCTCACCCCTCCACTTT	CASSLGTDASPLHF
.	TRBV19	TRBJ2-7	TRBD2	TGTGCCAGTACCCTCTCCTTGGGGGAGGGCCTCTACGAGCAGTACTTC	CASTLSLGEGLYEQYF
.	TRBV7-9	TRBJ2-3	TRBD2	TGTGCCAGCAGCCTAGGCGCTAGCGGGGACACAGATACGCAGTATTTT	CASSLGASGDTDTQYF